The 24 T cell receptor beta chains below were found in one sample sequenced in a study of blood T cells in healthy people across ages. A second PCR of 7 to 11 cycles used a sample-barcoded 5' primer and a J-beta primer mix. MiXCR was run by TCRdb on the 5' RACE reads, yielding one entry per CDR3 protein. This table has approximately 800,000 distinct CDR3 sequences, around 45% appearing once. Sequencing was done on a sample of blood. These receptors were obtained from a man older than 75 in good health.

The J gene is TRBJ2-1, the V gene TRBV6-6; TRBD2 agrees at 9 bases. CDR1 and CDR2 from the germline V gene are MNHNY and SVGAGI (reference sequence). J was trimmed by 8 bases and V by 2 bases; bases with no gene match: 7. This CDR3 has 15 amino acids. The CDR3 loop reads CASSYGGRAYDEQFF. As DNA, the CDR3 is TGTGCCAGCAGTTACGGCGGGAGGGCTTACGATGAGCAGTTCTTC.

The rearrangement uses TRBV4-1 and TRBJ2-3; 8 nucleotides agree with TRBD2. The V and J ends lost 1 base and 2 bases, in that order; junction bases with no gene match: 2. The CDR3 has 15 amino acids. The germline V gene encodes CDR1 MGHRA and CDR2 YSYEKL. CDR3 sequence (DNA): TGCGCCAGCAGCCAAGTAGCGGGATACACAGATACGCAGTATTTT. It yields the protein CASSQVAGYTDTQYF.

The chain uses TRBV12-3 or TRBV12-4 and TRBJ2-5; no firm D call. The J call is doubtful: the DNA matches TRBJ2-7 better. CDR3 length: 15 residues. The CDR3 bases are TGTGCCAGCAGTTTCGTCCTCACAAATATCTACGAGCAGTACTTC. Protein: CASSFVLTNIYEQYF.

This clonotype has only one observation. V usage is TRBV5-4 and J usage is TRBJ2-5; D is ambiguous. This CDR3 is 16 amino acids long. With 4 bases removed from V and 3 bases from J, the gap between germline ends came to 19 bases. Germline V gene data show CDR1 as SGHNT and CDR2 as YYREEE (reference sequence). CDR3 loop: CASSPHTASQKETQYF. The CDR3 DNA follows: TGTGCCAGCAGCCCTCACACGGCCAGCCAAAAAGAGACCCAGTACTTC.

This clonotype was seen ten or more times. The CDR3 spells CASSANYEQYF. The CDR3 coding sequence is TGTGCCAGCAGCGCTAACTACGAGCAGTACTTC. The chain employs TRBV25-1 and TRBJ2-7; no clear D gene. Germline assignment: CDR1 MGHDK and CDR2 SYGVNS. This CDR3 has 11 residues. V lost 6 bases and J 3 bases, leaving 6 bases between the germline ends.

The J gene is TRBJ2-5, the V gene TRBV12-3 or TRBV12-4; the match to TRBD2 covers 11 bases. The CDR3 length is 16 residues. V shed 5 bases, J shed 3 bases, and the junction held 8 bases outside the gene matches. This CDR3 reads CASSITGLAEKETQYF. Here the CDR3 DNA reads TGTGCCAGCAGTATAACGGGACTAGCGGAAAAAGAGACCCAGTACTTC.

This clonotype was seen once. V and J are TRBV6-1 and TRBJ1-2; D ambiguous. Trimming shortened V by 4 bases and J by 4 bases, and 16 bases separated the two germline ends. The CDR3 extends over 15 amino acids. CDR1 and CDR2 from the germline V gene are MNHNS and SASEGT. This CDR3 is CASSAGLTPGYGYTF. CDR3 DNA: TGTGCCAGCAGTGCCGGACTGACACCCGGCTATGGCTACACCTTC.

CDR3 nucleotides: TGTGCCAGCAGCCAAGTTGTCCGGGGAGAGGTGGTAAACGAGCAGTACTTC. Amino acid sequence: CASSQVVRGEVVNEQYF. This chain links TRBV4-2 with TRBJ2-7, with TRBD2 as a possible D gene (5 bases). The CDR3 totals 17 residues. CDR1 and CDR2 from the germline V gene are LGHNA and YNFKEQ. Trimming took 1 base from V and 5 from J, leaving 21 bases between them.

The genes are TRBV11-3 and TRBJ2-3; possible D gene TRBD1, 5 bases. Germline CDR1 reads SGHNT; CDR2 reads YENEEA. The V end lost 2 bases, the J end lost 4 bases, and 7 bases lay between the germline ends. CDR3 size: 13 residues. The CDR3 DNA is TGTGCCAGCAGCTTATCAGGGTCAGATACGCAGTATTTT. This sequence encodes CASSLSGSDTQYF.

The chain carries TRBV11-2 and TRBJ2-2; 9 bases are a match to TRBD1. The V and J ends lost 2 bases and 4 bases, in that order; junction bases with no gene match: 5. Germline V CDR1 and CDR2: SGHAT, FQNNGV. CDR3 length: 16 amino acids. The CDR3 region is CASSLFGQGFTGELFF. CDR3 DNA: TGTGCCAGCAGCTTATTCGGACAGGGGTTCACCGGGGAGCTGTTTTTT.

This clonotype was detected ten times or more. The chain employs TRBV27 and TRBJ2-1; TRBD2 aligns across 9 bases. Per germline, CDR1 MNHEY and CDR2 SMNVEV (reference sequence). The CDR3 is 17 amino acids. V lost 6 bases, J lost 4 bases, and 13 bases stayed unmatched. DNA for the CDR3: TGTGCCAGCAGCCTATTTACCGGGACTAGCAGTTACAATGAGCAGTTCTTC. Its translation: CASSLFTGTSSYNEQFF.

The chain combines TRBV28 with TRBJ2-7; 11 nucleotides align to TRBD2. The CDR3 runs 14 residues. CDR1 is MDHEN and CDR2 is SYDVKM in the germline V gene. J was trimmed by 6 bases and V by 2 bases; bases with no gene match: 3. The CDR3 reads CASSLLAGGTEQYF. The CDR3 nucleotides are TGTGCCAGCAGTTTACTAGCGGGAGGCACCGAGCAGTACTTC.

This clonotype appeared a few times. V is TRBV5-5 and J is TRBJ2-7; the D gene is possibly TRBD1 (6 bases). V was cut by 3 bases and J by 3 bases, with 13 bases left in between. The CDR3 covers 14 residues. Looked up from germline, CDR1 is SGHKS and CDR2 is YYEKEE (reference sequence). The CDR3: CASSWGLNSYEQYF. The CDR3 nucleotides are TGTGCCAGCAGCTGGGGGCTCAATAGCTACGAGCAGTACTTC.

This chain connects TRBV5-1 to TRBJ2-7; D is uncertain. The CDR3 sequence is 14 residues long. CDR1 and CDR2 from the germline V gene are SGHRS and YFSETQ. V was pared by 2 bases and J by 3 bases, with 12 bases between. CDR3 DNA: TGCGCCAGCAGCTTTTCCTTTACCGGCTACGAGCAGTACTTC. Translating it yields CASSFSFTGYEQYF.

This clonotype was found many times. The chain couples TRBV3-1 to TRBJ2-2; D is uncertain. From germline, CDR1 is LGHDT and CDR2 YNNKEL (reference sequence). Trimming stripped 4 bases from V and 5 bases from J, with 17 bases between. CDR3 length: 16 residues. The CDR3 is CASSRPFGPRTGELFF. In DNA form, the CDR3 reads TGTGCCAGCAGCCGTCCTTTTGGACCTCGGACCGGGGAGCTGTTTTTT. The complete variable domain, with remaining parts taken from reference TRBV3-1 and TRBJ2-2, reads DTAVSQTPKYLVTQMGNDKSIKCEQNLGHDTMYWYKQDSKKFLKIMFSYNNKELIINETVPNRFSPKSPDKAHLNLHINSLELGDSAVYFCASSRPFGPRTGELFFGEGSRLTVL.

The chain is built from TRBV13 and TRBJ2-5, with D perhaps TRBD1 (6 bases). Looked up from germline, CDR1 is PRHDT and CDR2 is FYEKMQ (reference sequence). The CDR3 sequence is 12 residues long. V was pared by 4 bases and J by 11 bases, with 14 bases between. CDR3 in DNA: TGTGCCAGCAGCTCCCGGGGACATGAGCAGTACTTC. It specifies CASSSRGHEQYF.

The chain recombines TRBV7-2 with TRBJ2-3, with 7 positions matching TRBD1. This CDR3 region has 14 residues. J was trimmed by 6 bases and V by 4 bases; bases with no gene match: 7. Germline values: CDR1 SGHTA, CDR2 FQGNSA. The CDR3: CASSSETGWDTQYF. CDR3 nucleotides: TGTGCCAGCAGCTCCGAGACAGGGTGGGATACGCAGTATTTT.

This clonotype was seen ten or more times. This rearrangement joins TRBV12-3 or TRBV12-4 to TRBJ1-2, with 7 nucleotides matching TRBD1. This CDR3 is built from 13 residues. V shed 3 bases and J 4 bases; nucleotides not matched to a gene: 2. CDR3 residues: CASSFGTAYGYTF. CDR3 nucleotide sequence: TGTGCCAGCAGTTTTGGGACAGCCTATGGCTACACCTTC.

V usage is TRBV12-3 or TRBV12-4 and J usage is TRBJ2-5; 8 bases agree with TRBD2. The CDR3 has 15 residues. V was clipped by 7 bases and J by 11 bases; unmatched bases: 18. The CDR3 sequence is CASKPGLVFQDEQYF. The CDR3 bases are TGTGCCAGCAAACCGGGACTAGTATTCCAAGATGAGCAGTACTTC.

The chain couples TRBV2 to TRBJ2-4; 8 nucleotides align to TRBD2. V was clipped by 1 base and J by 7 bases; unmatched bases: 3. The germline V gene encodes CDR1 SNHLY and CDR2 FYNNEI. The CDR3 length is 14 residues. This CDR3 is CASSEELAGNIQYF. The CDR3 DNA is TGTGCCAGCAGTGAAGAGCTAGCGGGTAACATTCAGTACTTC.

The V call is TRBV12-3 or TRBV12-4, the J call TRBJ1-2, with TRBD1 as a possible D gene (5 bases). The CDR3 covers 13 residues. Trimming took 6 bases from V and 7 from J, leaving 15 bases between them. The CDR3 is CASSIPGQGGYTF. The CDR3 DNA sequence: TGTGCCAGCAGCATCCCGGGGCAGGGTGGCTACACCTTC.

This clonotype was recorded a few times. The V gene is TRBV5-6, the J gene TRBJ2-4, with TRBD1 identical over 10 bases. Gene TRBJ2-7 matches the end of the DNA better, so the J call may be wrong. Looked up from germline, CDR1 is SGHDT and CDR2 is YYEEEE. The CDR3 runs 15 residues. The CDR3 DNA is TGTGCCAGCAGCTCTAGAACCGGGACAGGGGCCGAGCAGTACTTC. Protein sequence: CASSSRTGTGAEQYF.

J is TRBJ2-1 and V is TRBV9, with D unresolved. CDR1 and CDR2 from the germline V gene are SGDLS and YYNGEE. The CDR3 has 12 residues. The V end lost 4 bases, the J end lost 10 bases, and 12 bases lay between the germline ends. This CDR3 is CASSSVGKEQFF. Here the CDR3 DNA reads TGTGCCAGCAGCTCCGTGGGGAAAGAGCAGTTCTTC.

This clonotype appeared a few times. The chain has TRBV5-1 and TRBJ1-2; 12 bases fit TRBD1. Germline trimming cut 2 bases from V and 7 bases from J; bases unmatched to any gene: 9. CDR1 is SGHRS and CDR2 is YFSETQ in the germline V gene. The CDR3 spans 16 residues. The CDR3 spells CASSLTGGQGASGYTF. The CDR3 DNA is TGCGCCAGCAGCTTAACGGGGGGACAGGGGGCGTCTGGCTACACCTTC.